This T cell receptor beta chain was observed in a study of cytomegalovirus exposure and HLA in healthy donors. Findings and caveats of the study: Later analysis showed TCR association rates varying by HLA locus, highest for DRB1 and lowest for HLA-C. Immune exposure information comprised only CMV serostatus. HLA allele associations emerged for roughly 17,000 TCR beta sequences in a later analysis, at 0.05 false discovery rate. In a later analysis, V- and J-gene trimming of beta chains associated with a DCLRE1C missense variant, replicated independently.

Regarding this clone: Antigen specificity is unknown. Compared with germline, one end of the junction differs, possibly owing to a read error.

The PCR employed 60 Vbeta primers together with 13 Jbeta primers. Sequencing used immunoSEQ multiplex PCR; TCRdb keeps in-frame clones, though not all of them. The table shows 55,000 to 65,000 clones, with roughly 90% occurring only once. The CDR3 consists of 12 residues. CDR1 and CDR2 (germline): SGHVS, FQNEAQ. Material for sequencing was PBMCs. The receptor's source is a man aged 25 to 40 in good health and CMV-seropositive. The chain is built from TRBV7-8 and TRBJ2-7; 7 bases are shared with TRBD2. DNA of the CDR3: TGTGCCAGCAGCTTACCCGAGCGGGACCTAAACTTC. It encodes CASSLPERDLNF.